One sample yielded the 30 T cell receptor beta chains listed below, sequenced in a study of T cell repertoires in cytomegalovirus infection. These receptors have no known antigen. TCRdb re-analysed the reads in MiXCR, keeping a single row per CDR3 protein. The sample consists of 350,000 to 400,000 distinct CDR3 sequences, just under 35% of them appearing once. The sequences come from cultured PBMCs, collected from culture after CMV antigen stimulation. These TCRs come from a human donor in good health (CMV status not recorded). Some clones in this sample may be carry-over from other donors' samples.

The rearrangement uses TRBV7-2 and TRBJ1-2; the D gene is possibly TRBD1 (5 bases). The germline gives CDR1 SGHTA, CDR2 FQGNSA. The CDR3 totals 14 residues. V was trimmed by 1 base and J by 13 bases, leaving 19 bases between them. The CDR3 sequence is CASSLGGREGECTF. The CDR3 DNA is TGTGCCAGCAGCTTAGGGGGACGGGAGGGAGAGTGCACCTTC.

This sequence joins TRBV9 and TRBJ2-7, with a tentative D call TRBD2 (5 bases). This CDR3 is built from 14 residues. Germline CDR1 is SGDLS and CDR2 is YYNGEE. Trimming took 3 bases from V and 0 from J, leaving 10 bases between them. The DNA of the CDR3 is TGTGCCAGCAGCGACGGGGTTAGCTCCTACGAGCAGTACTTC. Its translation: CASSDGVSSYEQYF.

The chain employs TRBV5-1 and TRBJ2-7; 15 bases fit TRBD2. Trimming removed 3 bases from V and 2 bases from J; junction bases left unmatched: 6. The V gene's germline CDR1 is SGHRS and CDR2 YFSETQ. CDR3 length: 17 amino acids. The CDR3 coding sequence is TGCGCCAGCAGCTCAGGACTAGCGGGAGGGCCCACCTACGAGCAGTACTTC. It codes for CASSSGLAGGPTYEQYF.

The V call is TRBV5-1, the J call TRBJ2-7, with TRBD2 matching 12 bases. The CDR3 contains 19 residues. The junction had 10 bases not matched to a gene; V was cut back by 0 bases and J by 0 bases. The germline CDR1 and CDR2 sequences are SGHRS and YFSETQ. In DNA form, the CDR3 reads TGCGCCAGCAGCTTGGCTACTAGCGGGAGGAGGAATTACTCCTACGAGCAGTACGTC. It yields the protein CASSLATSGRRNYSYEQYV.

This sequence joins TRBV20-1 and TRBJ1-1; D ambiguous. The CDR3 runs 12 residues. With 2 bases removed from V and 0 bases from J, the gap between germline ends came to 4 bases. From germline, CDR1 is DFQATT and CDR2 SNEGSKA (reference sequence). CDR3: CSARPVNTEAFF. The CDR3 nucleotides are TGCAGTGCTAGACCAGTGAACACTGAAGCTTTCTTT.

The chain recombines TRBV12-5 with TRBJ1-3; TRBD1 matches 8 bases. CDR3 length: 14 residues. With 6 bases clipped from V and 2 bases from J, the junction kept 3 bases outside the gene matches. In germline, CDR1 is LGHNT, CDR2 FRNRAP. CDR3 nucleotides: TGTGCTAGTGGGACAGGGGATCCTGGAAACACCATATATTTT. Its translation is CASGTGDPGNTIYF.

The chain links TRBV7-9 to TRBJ2-2; 14 positions match TRBD2. V shed 4 bases, J shed 7 bases, and the junction held 11 bases outside the gene matches. The V gene's germline CDR1 is SEHNR and CDR2 FQNEAQ (reference sequence). The CDR3 runs to 18 residues. DNA for the CDR3: TGTGCCAGCAGCTCACATCCGGGACTAGCGGGAGCTGGCGGGGAGCTGTTTTTT. This encodes CASSSHPGLAGAGGELFF.

The genes are TRBV6-2 or TRBV6-3 and TRBJ1-1; D possibly corresponds to TRBD1 (5 bases). The CDR3 is 13 residues long. Germline CDR1 and CDR2: MNHEY and SVGEGT. Trimming cost V 3 bases and J 7 bases, with 12 bases left between them. For the CDR3, the DNA is TGTGCCAGCAGTTATAATAGGGGCCGTGAAGCTTTCTTT. Amino acids: CASSYNRGREAFF.

V gene TRBV20-1 combines with J gene TRBJ1-4; tentative D call: TRBD1 (5 bases). Per germline, CDR1 DFQATT and CDR2 SNEGSKA (reference sequence). The CDR3 is 15 amino acids. With 5 bases removed from V and 8 bases from J, the gap between germline ends came to 21 bases. CDR3 coding DNA: TGCAGTGCTTCCCTGACGAGGGGCTGGGGGGAAAAACTGTTTTTT. This gives the protein CSASLTRGWGEKLFF.

The CDR3 protein is CASRRQEYSNQPQHF. In DNA form, the CDR3 reads TGTGCCAGTAGGAGACAGGAGTATAGCAATCAGCCCCAGCATTTT. This chain uses TRBV19 with TRBJ1-5; tentatively, D is TRBD1 (6 bases). In germline, CDR1 is LNHDA, CDR2 SQIVND (reference sequence). This CDR3 is 15 amino acids long. V was pared by 6 bases and J by 0 bases, with 12 bases between.

The chain recombines TRBV29-1 with TRBJ1-2, with TRBD1 as a possible D gene (6 bases). V lost 7 bases to trimming and J lost 4 bases, with 19 bases between them. Germline CDR1 and CDR2: SQVTM and ANQGSEA. The CDR3 is 14 amino acids. The CDR3 spells CSAEGDQGTYGYTF. CDR3 nucleotides: TGCAGCGCCGAGGGCGATCAGGGGACCTATGGCTACACCTTC.

The chain has TRBV28 and TRBJ2-2; D perhaps matches TRBD2 (5 bases). The CDR3 contains 16 residues. V was cut by 1 base and J by 0 bases, with 9 bases left in between. Germline V gene sequence: CDR1 MDHEN, CDR2 SYDVKM. The CDR3 is CASSLSVDSNTGELFF. The CDR3 DNA sequence: TGTGCCAGCAGTTTATCTGTGGACTCGAACACCGGGGAGCTGTTTTTT.

This clonotype was seen a few times. The chain couples TRBV7-6 to TRBJ2-3, with TRBD2 matching over 8 bases. This CDR3 is built from 15 residues. Unmatched junction bases numbered 8, after V lost 5 bases and J lost 4 bases. Per germline, CDR1 SGHVS and CDR2 FNYEAQ. The CDR3 nucleotides read TGTGCCAGCAGCCCCGGGAGGGGGATGTCAGATACGCAGTATTTT. Amino acids: CASSPGRGMSDTQYF.

The chain combines TRBV28 with TRBJ2-5, with 10 nucleotides matching TRBD2. After removal of 8 bases from V and 4 bases from J, the junction contained 4 bases not matched to a gene. Germline V gene sequence: CDR1 MDHEN, CDR2 SYDVKM. The CDR3 runs 13 residues. The CDR3 region is CASLLAGRETQYF. CDR3 in DNA: TGTGCCAGCCTACTAGCGGGAAGAGAGACCCAGTACTTC.

The chain carries TRBV19 and TRBJ2-1; unclear D gene. V lost 5 bases, J lost 0 bases, and 20 bases lay in between. Germline V gene sequence: CDR1 LNHDA, CDR2 SQIVND (reference sequence). The CDR3 extends over 18 amino acids. The CDR3 DNA follows: TGTGCCAGTAGTTTCCCCCCAGCGCGGAGAAGCTCCTACAATGAGCAGTTCTTC. Residues: CASSFPPARRSSYNEQFF.

This clonotype has a handful of counts. The chain links TRBV6-1 to TRBJ2-7; D gene uncertain. CDR1 MNHNS and CDR2 SASEGT come from the germline V gene. V shed 2 bases and J shed 1 base, with 9 bases lying between them. This CDR3 contains 14 residues. CDR3 DNA sequence: TGTGCCAGCAGTGAAAGGGTCGGGTCCTACGAGCAGTACTTC. Protein: CASSERVGSYEQYF.

In its sample, this clonotype was seen many times. Its ends do not fully match the called genes, so a read error is possible. The rearrangement joins TRBV7-2 to TRBJ2-3; 10 nucleotides match TRBD2. CDR1 SGHTA and CDR2 FQGNSA come from the germline V gene. The CDR3 loop spans 19 amino acids. This CDR3 reads CASSLAGASGRRGTDTQYF. As DNA, the CDR3 is TGTGCCAGCAGCCTAGCGGGGGCGAGCGGGAGGAGGGGGACAGATACGCAGTATTTT.

This clonotype turned up a few times. The chain couples TRBV29-1 to TRBJ2-1, with 9 bases fitting TRBD2. CDR3 length: 13 residues. V shed 2 bases, J shed 7 bases, and the junction held 3 bases outside the gene matches. The germline V gene encodes CDR1 SQVTM and CDR2 ANQGSEA. The DNA of the CDR3 is TGCAGCGTTGAAAGCGGGAGGCGGAATGAGCAGTTCTTC. This translates into CSVESGRRNEQFF.

The CDR3 sequence: CASSPPQAHYGYTF. CDR3 nucleotides: TGTGCCAGCAGCCCTCCCCAGGCACACTATGGCTACACCTTC. V is TRBV7-9 and J is TRBJ1-2, with D unresolved. The CDR3 spans 14 residues. CDR1 and CDR2 (germline): SEHNR, FQNEAQ (reference sequence). V gave up 5 bases and J gave up 3 bases, with 13 bases separating them.

This clonotype was detected only a few times. The gene calls are TRBV7-8 and TRBJ1-2; 7 bases line up with TRBD1. Germline assignment: CDR1 SGHVS and CDR2 FQNEAQ. The CDR3 extends over 15 amino acids. The V and J ends lost 3 bases and 3 bases, in that order; junction bases with no gene match: 7. The CDR3 region has the DNA TGTGCCAGCAGCTTGGGGCTACAGGGGTACTATGGCTACACCTTC. Protein sequence: CASSLGLQGYYGYTF.

The chain is built from TRBV27 and TRBJ1-3, with D unclear. This CDR3 is 15 amino acids long. The germline gives CDR1 MNHEY, CDR2 SMNVEV (reference sequence). Trimming pared 3 bases from V and 8 bases from J, leaving 17 bases between. In DNA, the CDR3 is TGTGCCAGCAGTTTCTGGCCGAGGGAGGGTTACACCATATATTTT. Translated, it gives CASSFWPREGYTIYF.

In this sample, this clonotype turned up many times. The CDR3 protein is CASSLSSGGGNEQFF. The DNA of the CDR3 is TGTGCCAGCAGCTTAAGCAGCGGGGGTGGCAATGAGCAGTTCTTC. The J gene is TRBJ2-1, the V gene TRBV7-6; 8 bases map to TRBD2. J gave up 6 bases and V 2 bases, and 6 bases lay outside the gene matches. Germline-derived CDR1 and CDR2 are SGHVS and FNYEAQ. The CDR3 extends over 15 amino acids.

The chain employs TRBV7-8 and TRBJ2-5; 9 nucleotides line up with TRBD2. The CDR3 is 15 residues long. CDR1 is SGHVS and CDR2 is FQNEAQ in the germline V gene. V shed 6 bases and J 5 bases; nucleotides not matched to a gene: 10. The CDR3 here is CASRLAGDGRETQYF. The CDR3 bases are TGTGCCAGCAGACTAGCGGGTGATGGGCGCGAGACCCAGTACTTC.

The chain carries TRBV10-3 and TRBJ2-1, with D perhaps TRBD1 (6 bases). The V and J ends lost 2 bases and 6 bases respectively, with 8 bases between them. This CDR3 contains 13 residues. Germline V gene data show CDR1 as ENHRY and CDR2 as SYGVKD. The CDR3 reads CAISEVRGNEQFF. As DNA, the CDR3 is TGTGCCATCAGTGAGGTCAGGGGCAATGAGCAGTTCTTC.

The CDR3: CASRDLTSSDEQFF. In DNA form, the CDR3 reads TGTGCCAGCAGGGACCTAACTAGCAGCGATGAGCAGTTCTTC. The gene calls are TRBV27 and TRBJ2-1; weak D call: TRBD2 (6 bases). Germline-derived CDR1 and CDR2 are MNHEY and SMNVEV (reference sequence). Trimming removed 6 bases at V and 8 bases at J, with 17 bases between. The CDR3 length is 14 residues.

This clonotype occurred a few times. The chain joins TRBV7-2 to TRBJ2-3; possible D gene TRBD1, 5 bases. This CDR3 has 15 amino acids. Per the germline V gene, CDR1 is SGHTA and CDR2 is FQGNSA. The V end was cut by 1 base, the J end by 2 bases, with 10 bases between. The CDR3 DNA reads as TGTGCCAGCAGCTTAGGACAGAGCATCACAGATACGCAGTATTTT. Protein: CASSLGQSITDTQYF.

This rearrangement joins TRBV11-3 to TRBJ1-6; 8 bases agree with TRBD1. Germline values: CDR1 SGHNT, CDR2 YENEEA. The ends lost 4 bases at V and 9 bases at J; junction bases unmatched: 11. The CDR3 runs 16 residues. The DNA of the CDR3 is TGTGCCAGCAGCTCCGGGACAGGAGTGATTAGTTCACCCCTCCACTTT. Its translation is CASSSGTGVISSPLHF.

In this sample, this clonotype turned up many times. The gene calls are TRBV7-2 and TRBJ1-2, with D unresolved. Germline V gene lookup returns CDR1 SGHTA and CDR2 FQGNSA. The CDR3 contains 17 residues. V was shortened by 5 bases and J by 2 bases, with 21 bases between the two germline ends. The CDR3 is CASSPAYPYTRNYGYTF. CDR3 nucleotides: TGTGCCAGCAGCCCCGCCTACCCTTACACGAGAAACTATGGCTACACCTTC.

V is TRBV28 and J is TRBJ2-7, with D maybe TRBD1 (6 bases). Germline V gene data show CDR1 as MDHEN and CDR2 as SYDVKM. This CDR3 contains 14 residues. Trimming cost V 6 bases and J 3 bases, with 15 bases left between them. The CDR3, as DNA: TGTGCCAGCAGACTTGACAGGTTGGGCTACGAGCAGTACTTC. It is translated as CASRLDRLGYEQYF.

This clonotype was counted between two and nine times. This chain uses TRBV7-2 with TRBJ2-4, with 16 bases identical to TRBD2. V lost 3 bases, J lost 8 bases, and 4 bases stayed unmatched. Germline V gene sequence: CDR1 SGHTA, CDR2 FQGNSA. This CDR3 contains 16 residues. CDR3 DNA: TGTGCCAGCAGCTTCGCGGGACTAGCGGGGGGGGACATTCAGTACTTC. Protein product: CASSFAGLAGGDIQYF.